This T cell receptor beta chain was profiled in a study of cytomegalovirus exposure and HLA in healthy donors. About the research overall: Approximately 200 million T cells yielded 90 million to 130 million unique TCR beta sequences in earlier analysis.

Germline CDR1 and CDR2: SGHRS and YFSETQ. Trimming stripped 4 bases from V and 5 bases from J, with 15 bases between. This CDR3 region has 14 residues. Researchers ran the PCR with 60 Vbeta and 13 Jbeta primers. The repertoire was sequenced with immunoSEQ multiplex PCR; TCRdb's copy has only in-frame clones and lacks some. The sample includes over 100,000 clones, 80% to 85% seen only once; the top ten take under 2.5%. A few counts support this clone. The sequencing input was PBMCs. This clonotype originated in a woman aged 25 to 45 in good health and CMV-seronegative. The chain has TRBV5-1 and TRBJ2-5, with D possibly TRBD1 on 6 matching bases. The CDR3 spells CASSTRQGFETQYF. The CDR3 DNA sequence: TGCGCCAGCAGCACACGCCAGGGGTTTGAGACCCAGTACTTC.